Below, one T cell receptor beta chain is given with its context. Its antigen is not known. This entry comes from a study of cytomegalovirus exposure and HLA in healthy donors. Study-level results: The later analysis indicated that the majority of CMV-associated TCR beta chains appeared HLA-restricted.

Trimming stripped 0 bases from V and 1 base from J, with 18 bases between. The CDR3 sequence is 18 residues long. CDR1 SGHDN and CDR2 FVKESK come from the germline V gene. 13 Jbeta primers and 60 Vbeta primers were used for the PCR. Profiled with immunoSEQ multiplex PCR; TCRdb holds only in-frame clones, not every one. The sample lists hundreds of thousands of clones, roughly four fifths occurring once. The J gene is TRBJ1-1, the V gene TRBV14; perhaps TRBD1 as D (5 bases). Sequenced sample: PBMCs. This TCR was sampled from a girl aged 10-17 years in good health and CMV-seronegative. CDR3 bases: TGTGCCAGCAGCCAAGATAGTTTGTTCGGCAGGGCGAACACTGAAGCTTTCTTT. Translation: CASSQDSLFGRANTEAFF.